This T cell receptor beta chain was sequenced for a study of a mutant IDH1 vaccine in newly diagnosed glioma. Study in general: The study started vaccination 4-6 weeks after radiotherapy alone, or with temozolomide cycles. Every participant had undergone radiotherapy, temozolomide, or both before, and most underwent both. It was at week 35 that visit V12 occurred, and at week 47 that visit V13 did.

Time point here: week 35, safety follow-up. Every single dose of the vaccine, 300 ug of mutant IDH1 20-mer peptide, came with topical imiquimod. New IDH1-mutant, ATRX-lost WHO grade 3 or 4 astrocytomas occurred in donors. Profiling relied on immunoSEQ multiplex PCR, and the TCRdb table lists in-frame clones only, not all of them. The table records approximately 50,000 clones, 70% to 90% of them present only once. Regarding this clone: Its antigen remains unknown.

The source material was PBMCs, sampled from a glioma patient whose treatment included an IDH1 peptide vaccine. This TCR came from a woman between 40 and 50 years old with glioma.

CDR3 coding DNA: TGTGCCAGCTCACCACAAGCCCGGGAGGGCGAAAAACTGTTTTTT. It encodes CASSPQAREGEKLFF. V gene TRBV18 combines with J gene TRBJ1-4; D is undetermined. The CDR3 is made up of 15 amino acids. V was pared by 1 base and J by 8 bases, with 14 bases between. Germline lookup yields CDR1 KGHSH and CDR2 LQKENI. Filled out from reference TRBV18 and TRBJ1-4, the complete variable domain reads NAGVMQNPRHLVRRRGQEARLRCSPMKGHSHVYWYRQLPEEGLKFMVYLQKENIIDESGMPKERFSAEFPKEGPSILRIQQVVRGDSAAYFCASSPQAREGEKLFFGSGTQLSVL.